This T cell receptor beta chain was recorded in a study of control samples from healthy donors and cancer patients. Measured with immunoSEQ multiplex PCR; TCRdb has only the in-frame clones, and not every one. The data contain 85,000 to 90,000 clones, under 90% of them singletons. Germline lookup yields CDR1 SGHNT and CDR2 YYREEE (reference sequence). The CDR3 has 15 residues. V gave up 4 bases and J gave up 0 bases, with 13 bases separating them. The source is a woman aged 40 to 49 in good health. The chain combines TRBV5-4 with TRBJ1-2; no reliable D call. Input material: blood. The chain's CDR3 is CASSPGGGTNYGYTF. The DNA of the CDR3 is TGTGCCAGCAGCCCCGGTGGAGGGACTAACTATGGCTACACCTTC.